Listed below are T cell receptor beta chains from one sample, sequenced in a study of blood T cell repertoires in COVID-19. Libraries were prepared by immunoSEQ multiplex PCR; TCRdb keeps only in-frame clonotypes and omits some of them. There are 250,000 to 350,000 clones in the sample; around nine tenths occur only once, and around 11% lies in the top ten. Source material: peripheral blood. The receptors were sampled from a woman aged 30 to 39 with COVID-19, enrolled during active disease. CDR3s include the opening cysteine and the closing phenylalanine or tryptophan. Fields, in order: V gene, J gene, clone size, D gene, CDR3 length, CDR3 protein, CDR3 DNA. A D gene is named only where the DNA matches it firmly. Some rows mark clone size as missing; the rest say once, few, many or name a class of expanded clone.

v_call: TRBV27
j_call: TRBJ2-7
clone_size: .
d_call: TRBD1
cdr3_length: 17
cdr3_aa: CASRPITGTGDFYEQYF
cdr3_nt: TGTGCCAGCAGGCCTATCACCGGGACAGGAGACTTCTACGAGCAGTACTTC

v_call: TRBV6-5
j_call: TRBJ1-6
clone_size: .
d_call: .
cdr3_length: 13
cdr3_aa: CASTGSPNSPLHF
cdr3_nt: TGTGCCAGTACCGGGAGCCCTAATTCACCCCTCCACTTT

v_call: TRBV28
j_call: TRBJ2-3
clone_size: .
d_call: .
cdr3_length: 17
cdr3_aa: CASTLYYEGLSTDTQYF
cdr3_nt: TGTGCCAGCACCCTTTATTACGAGGGCCTAAGCACAGATACGCAGTATTTT

v_call: TRBV6-5
j_call: TRBJ2-7
clone_size: .
d_call: .
cdr3_length: 12
cdr3_aa: CASRRPQGEQYF
cdr3_nt: TGTGCCAGCAGGCGACCACAGGGAGAGCAGTACTTC

v_call: TRBV9
j_call: TRBJ1-3
clone_size: .
d_call: .
cdr3_length: 14
cdr3_aa: CASSVGGPGNTIYF
cdr3_nt: TGTGCCAGCAGCGTAGGAGGGCCCGGAAACACCATATATTTT

v_call: TRBV15
j_call: TRBJ2-3
clone_size: .
d_call: .
cdr3_length: 12
cdr3_aa: CATSSQTDTQYF
cdr3_nt: TGTGCCACCAGCAGTCAGACAGATACGCAGTATTTT

v_call: TRBV2
j_call: TRBJ1-6
clone_size: .
d_call: .
cdr3_length: 13
cdr3_aa: CASSAGIGSPLHF
cdr3_nt: TGTGCCAGCAGTGCCGGGATAGGGTCACCCCTCCACTTT

v_call: TRBV7-2
j_call: TRBJ1-1
clone_size: .
d_call: .
cdr3_length: 16
cdr3_aa: CASSLGGGLGSSEAFF
cdr3_nt: TGTGCCAGCAGCTTAGGGGGAGGGCTAGGGAGCTCTGAAGCTTTCTTT

v_call: TRBV30
j_call: TRBJ2-5
clone_size: .
d_call: .
cdr3_length: 13
cdr3_aa: CAWSDSGQETQYF
cdr3_nt: TGTGCCTGGAGCGATAGCGGCCAAGAGACCCAGTACTTC

v_call: TRBV5-1
j_call: TRBJ1-2
clone_size: .
d_call: .
cdr3_length: 15
cdr3_aa: CASRPGTATSYGYTF
cdr3_nt: TGCGCCAGCAGGCCCGGGACTGCTACGTCCTATGGCTACACCTTC

v_call: TRBV2
j_call: TRBJ1-1
clone_size: few
d_call: .
cdr3_length: 13
cdr3_aa: CASSEVDNSRAFF
cdr3_nt: TGTGCCAGCAGTGAGGTCGACAATTCGCGCGCTTTCTTT

v_call: TRBV7-8
j_call: TRBJ2-1
clone_size: .
d_call: .
cdr3_length: 15
cdr3_aa: CASSLIQGSNDEQFF
cdr3_nt: TGTGCCAGCAGCTTAATCCAGGGGAGCAACGATGAGCAGTTCTTC

v_call: TRBV3-1/TRBV3-2
j_call: TRBJ2-1
clone_size: .
d_call: .
cdr3_length: 16
cdr3_aa: CASSPLRGGTYNEQFF
cdr3_nt: TGTGCCAGCAGCCCGCTGCGGGGAGGTACCTACAATGAGCAGTTCTTC

v_call: TRBV7-2
j_call: TRBJ2-7
clone_size: .
d_call: TRBD1
cdr3_length: 17
cdr3_aa: CASSTLGGSGLRFEQYF
cdr3_nt: TGTGCCAGCAGCACCCTAGGGGGCTCCGGGTTACGCTTCGAGCAGTACTTC

v_call: TRBV3-1/TRBV3-2
j_call: TRBJ1-2
clone_size: .
d_call: .
cdr3_length: 14
cdr3_aa: CASSQSAGTYGYTF
cdr3_nt: TGTGCCAGCAGCCAATCGGCGGGGACCTATGGCTACACCTTC

v_call: TRBV29-1
j_call: TRBJ1-2
clone_size: .
d_call: TRBD1
cdr3_length: 13
cdr3_aa: CSVESRGRYGYTF
cdr3_nt: TGCAGCGTTGAGTCCAGGGGGAGATATGGCTACACCTTC

v_call: TRBV6-5
j_call: TRBJ1-4
clone_size: .
d_call: .
cdr3_length: 16
cdr3_aa: CASSYSAGGASGKLFF
cdr3_nt: TGTGCCAGCAGTTACTCGGCGGGGGGAGCCTCGGGAAAACTGTTTTTT

v_call: TRBV19
j_call: TRBJ2-3
clone_size: once
d_call: TRBD2
cdr3_length: 20
cdr3_aa: CASSIPKGLAGSLPTDTQYF
cdr3_nt: TGTGCCAGTAGTATCCCCAAGGGACTAGCGGGATCCCTTCCCACAGATACGCAGTATTTT